This T cell receptor beta chain was sequenced in a study of patients and donors after allogeneic stem cell transplantation. Trimming took off 5 bases at V and 3 bases at J, with 13 bases between the two ends. Germline lookup yields CDR1 MDHEN and CDR2 SYDVKM. The CDR3 consists of 14 residues. TCRdb independently ran MiXCR on the RT-PCR reads; one entry per CDR3 protein. The data show about 150,000 distinct CDR3 sequences, approximately 35% seen once. V usage is TRBV28 and J usage is TRBJ1-2, with TRBD1 as a possible D gene (5 bases). The specimen was blood, either unsorted or a sorted T cell fraction (not recorded which). This TCR was sampled from a human donor who was either an allogeneic HSCT recipient or a stem cell or donor lymphocyte infusion donor (not recorded which). It is not recorded whose cells these are; they may come from a transplant donor. CDR3 sequence: CASSPSGRHYGYTF. The CDR3 bases are TGTGCCAGCAGTCCCTCGGGACGGCACTATGGCTACACCTTC.